Below are 20 T cell receptor beta chains sequenced from a single sample in a study of T cells in Graves' hyperthyroidism and ophthalmopathy. It was RNA transcripts that yielded the amplified TCR beta CDR3 regions. Researchers ran a first-round RT-PCR on the TCR CDR3 using the HTBI primer set. TCRdb re-derived calls from the multiplex PCR reads in MiXCR, one entry per CDR3 protein. Found here are about half a million distinct CDR3 sequences, around a quarter of them singletons; the top ten hold around 11%. The sample consisted of blood. These receptors all stem from a woman aged 30 to 39 with Graves' ophthalmopathy.

The V and J genes are TRBV15 and TRBJ2-2, with TRBD2 matching over 8 bases. The CDR3 has 15 residues. V shed 0 bases and J 9 bases; nucleotides not matched to a gene: 6. CDR1 and CDR2 (germline): LNHNV, YYDKDF (reference sequence). The chain's CDR3 is CATSRDGGGTRELFF. CDR3 nucleotides: TGTGCCACCAGCAGAGATGGCGGGGGGACCCGGGAGCTGTTTTTT.

At least ten counts were recorded for this clonotype. The chain recombines TRBV20-1 with TRBJ1-1; 7 positions match TRBD1. The CDR3 is made up of 12 amino acids. CDR1 and CDR2 from the germline V gene are DFQATT and SNEGSKA (reference sequence). V trimming: 6 bases; J trimming: 5 bases; junction bases outside the gene matches: 6. CDR3 loop: CSARDRRTEAFF. CDR3 bases: TGCAGTGCCCGGGACAGAAGGACTGAAGCTTTCTTT.

Concerning this clonotype itself: At one end, the junction sequence differs from germline, possibly due to a read error. The chain joins TRBV6-1 to TRBJ2-7; TRBD2 aligns across 11 bases. This CDR3 region has 14 residues. Looked up from germline, CDR1 is MNHNS and CDR2 is SASEGT. Here the CDR3 DNA reads TGTGCCTGCAGTAGACTAGCGGGGTCCTACGAGCAGTACTTC. Its protein product is CACSRLAGSYEQYF.

As regards this clonotype: One base away lies a much larger clone, so this may be a sequencing read error. The chain is built from TRBV9 and TRBJ2-2; 8 bases line up with TRBD1. CDR1 SGDLS and CDR2 YYNGEE come from the germline V gene. This CDR3 has 15 amino acids. V gave up 4 bases and J gave up 5 bases; unmatched junction bases: 7. The CDR3 DNA is TGTGCCAGCAGCCCCTGGACAGGGCGGACCGGGGAGCTGTTTTTT. Translating gives CASSPWTGRTGELFF.

There are many counts of this clonotype. This chain connects TRBV12-3 or TRBV12-4 to TRBJ2-2; 7 positions agree with TRBD1. After removal of 6 bases from V and 1 base from J, the junction contained 8 bases not matched to a gene. CDR3 length: 16 amino acids. DNA for the CDR3: TGTGCCAGCAGCAGTCCGGGACAGTGGAACACCGGGGAGCTGTTTTTT. Translating it yields CASSSPGQWNTGELFF.

Only a few counts were recorded for this clonotype. The V and J genes are TRBV20-1 and TRBJ1-2; a weak D match, TRBD1 (5 bases). The germline CDR1 and CDR2 sequences are DFQATT and SNEGSKA (reference sequence). CDR3 length: 13 residues. Trimming removed 0 bases from V and 2 bases from J, with 7 bases in between. The CDR3 sequence is CSAREAGNYGYTF. CDR3 in DNA: TGCAGTGCTAGAGAAGCAGGGAACTATGGCTACACCTTC.

The chain combines TRBV19 with TRBJ2-2, with a weak D call TRBD1 (6 bases). V was pared by 6 bases and J by 0 bases, with 20 bases between. CDR3 size: 18 residues. CDR1 is LNHDA, CDR2 SQIVND, per germline (reference sequence). The CDR3, as DNA: TGTGCCAGTAGCATCCCGTTCGGGGACATCCCGAACACCGGGGAGCTGTTTTTT. It yields the protein CASSIPFGDIPNTGELFF.

This clonotype has a handful of counts. The V gene is TRBV6-1, the J gene TRBJ1-5; possibly TRBD1 for D (5 bases). The CDR3 is made up of 14 amino acids. CDR1 and CDR2 from the germline V gene are MNHNS and SASEGT. V lost 2 bases to trimming and J lost 5 bases, with 10 bases between them. This CDR3 reads CASSERRVDQPQHF. The CDR3 DNA is TGTGCCAGCAGTGAACGCAGGGTAGATCAGCCCCAGCATTTT.

The chain recombines TRBV27 with TRBJ2-7; the match to TRBD1 covers 7 bases. The CDR3 covers 14 residues. The J segment lost 5 bases and the V segment lost 1 base, leaving 5 bases of the junction unmatched. The germline V gene encodes CDR1 MNHEY and CDR2 SMNVEV (reference sequence). DNA for the CDR3: TGTGCCAGCAGTTTATTGGGACAGTTCCACGAGCAGTACTTC. Translated: CASSLLGQFHEQYF.

This clonotype was seen repeatedly, ten times or more. This chain links TRBV7-2 with TRBJ1-1; TRBD1 matches at 10 bases. Trimming took 8 bases from V and 0 from J; bases not matched to a gene: 6. Per the germline V gene, CDR1 is SGHTA and CDR2 is FQGNSA. This CDR3 is 15 amino acids long. As DNA, the CDR3 is TGTGCCAGCTTGGGACAGGGGTTCATGAACACTGAAGCTTTCTTT. Amino acid sequence: CASLGQGFMNTEAFF.

This clonotype was recorded many times. Germline and junction disagree at one end, which may indicate a read error. The rearrangement joins TRBV7-6 to TRBJ1-1; possibly TRBD1 for D (5 bases). Germline assignment: CDR1 SGHVS and CDR2 FNYEAQ. This CDR3 comprises 16 residues. CDR3 loop: CASSLGEAEVHTEAFF. CDR3 sequence (DNA): TGTGCCAGCAGTTTAGGGGAGGCAGAGGTCCACACTGAAGCTTTCTTT.

This clonotype appeared many times. The V call is TRBV28, the J call TRBJ1-1, with 7 positions matching TRBD1. Looked up from germline, CDR1 is MDHEN and CDR2 is SYDVKM. The CDR3 has 14 amino acids. V lost 3 bases to trimming and J lost 10 bases; unmatched junction nucleotides: 11. The DNA for the CDR3 is TGTGCCAGCAGTTTGACAGGGAGAGGCGGTCTAGCTTTCTTT. As protein: CASSLTGRGGLAFF. Looking up the rest from reference TRBV28 and TRBJ1-1 gives the full variable domain: DVKVTQSSRYLVKRTGEKVFLECVQDMDHENMFWYRQDPGLGLRLIYFSYDVKMKEKGDIPEGYSVSREKKERFSLILESASTNQTSMYLCASSLTGRGGLAFFGQGTRLTVV.

Only a few counts were recorded for this clonotype. This chain connects TRBV15 to TRBJ1-5; D ambiguous. Germline V gene sequence: CDR1 LNHNV, CDR2 YYDKDF (reference sequence). V lost 1 base and J 9 bases, leaving 19 bases between the germline ends. The CDR3 covers 16 residues. This chain's CDR3 is CATSRARTPLGVPQHF. The CDR3 DNA sequence: TGTGCCACCAGCAGAGCGAGGACTCCCCTTGGCGTGCCCCAGCATTTT.

The table lists this clonotype with many counts. The CDR3 spells CASSYSGTGTLAYEQYF. The CDR3 DNA follows: TGTGCCAGCAGTTACTCTGGGACAGGGACTTTAGCCTACGAGCAGTACTTC. This chain connects TRBV6-5 to TRBJ2-7; 9 positions agree with TRBD1. This CDR3 is built from 17 residues. Trimming removed 0 bases from V and 2 bases from J; junction bases left unmatched: 8. Germline CDR1 and CDR2: MNHEY and SVGAGI.

The J gene is TRBJ1-1, the V gene TRBV15; D may be TRBD1 (5 bases). The germline gives CDR1 LNHNV, CDR2 YYDKDF (reference sequence). V gave up 6 bases and J gave up 1 base, with 9 bases separating them. The CDR3 is 13 amino acids. CDR3: CATRGPANTEAFF. For the CDR3, the DNA is TGTGCCACCAGGGGGCCAGCGAACACTGAAGCTTTCTTT.

This clonotype was counted only a few times. This chain's CDR3 is CASSSGGREQYF. The CDR3 bases are TGTGCCAGCAGTTCGGGGGGCCGCGAGCAGTACTTC. This rearrangement joins TRBV6-5 to TRBJ2-7, with a weak D call TRBD2 (7 bases). V lost 4 bases to trimming and J lost 6 bases, with 10 bases between them. CDR3 length equals 12 residues. Per germline, CDR1 MNHEY and CDR2 SVGAGI.

The table lists this clonotype with many counts. The V and J genes are TRBV20-1 and TRBJ2-7, with 9 bases aligning to TRBD1. The CDR3 contains 13 residues. Per the germline V gene, CDR1 is DFQATT and CDR2 is SNEGSKA (reference sequence). V was pared by 7 bases and J by 5 bases, with 9 bases of the junction left unmatched. CDR3: CSGPGQGLHEQYF. The CDR3 nucleotides read TGCAGTGGCCCGGGACAGGGACTCCACGAGCAGTACTTC.

This clonotype was counted at least ten times. J is TRBJ1-2 and V is TRBV30; tentatively, D is TRBD1 (5 bases). The V end was cut by 0 bases, the J end by 6 bases, with 8 bases between. The CDR3 spans 12 residues. The germline V gene encodes CDR1 GTSNPN and CDR2 SVGIG (reference sequence). As DNA, the CDR3 is TGTGCCTGGAGTGTTGGGGGTCATGGCTACACCTTC. Protein: CAWSVGGHGYTF.

This clonotype was observed a single time. The CDR3 nucleotides read TGTGCCAGCAGCCCAGACAGGCTAGAAGCTTTCTTT. It is translated as CASSPDRLEAFF. J is TRBJ1-1 and V is TRBV14; maybe TRBD1 (6 bases). CDR3 length: 12 residues. Looked up from germline, CDR1 is SGHDN and CDR2 is FVKESK. Trimming left V 4 bases short and J 8 bases short, with 11 bases between. The full variable domain, completed using reference TRBV14 and TRBJ1-1, is EAGVTQFPSHSVIEKGQTVTLRCDPISGHDNLYWYRRVMGKEIKFLLHFVKESKQDESGMPNNRFLAERTGGTYSTLKVQPAELEDSGVYFCASSPDRLEAFFGQGTRLTVV.

This clonotype was detected many times. CDR3 nucleotides: TGTGCCAGCAGGAGCGGGGGAGAGACCCAGTACTTC. It codes for CASRSGGETQYF. The V and J genes are TRBV6-1 and TRBJ2-5; 8 positions agree with TRBD2. CDR1 and CDR2 from the germline V gene are MNHNS and SASEGT. With 6 bases clipped from V and 4 bases from J, the junction kept 1 base outside the gene matches. This CDR3 spans 12 amino acids.